This T cell receptor (beta chain) was documented in a study of vaccination effects on CD4 cells after COVID-19. Across the study: ViraFEST expansion of antigen-specific CD4+ T cells with viral peptide pools preceded sequencing. Findings and limits, study-wide: Common cold coronavirus cross-reactivity was shown by only 1 of 255 vaccine-induced clones in healthy vaccinees.

Subsequent to roughly 10 days of culture, CD4+ T cells were isolated. Two-dose BNT162b2 or mRNA-1273 vaccination was given to participants. The study found no prior SARS-CoV-2 infection in the vaccine recipients, who tested negative for nucleocapsid antibodies. On day 3 and again on day 7, half the medium was replaced with IL-2 medium. Details on this clone: Its antigen is unidentified.

Some clones are missing from TCRdb's copy, which holds only in-frame ones; the method was immunoSEQ multiplex PCR. Among tens of thousands of clones listed, roughly 74% were seen once. The clonotype originates from a human donor who received a COVID-19 vaccine. Sequenced material: CD4+ T cells from PBMCs cultured without peptide, taken after COVID-19 vaccination.

Here the CDR3 DNA reads TGCGCCAGCAGCCCAACTGGACAGGTCTATGGCTACACCTTC. It translates to CASSPTGQVYGYTF. This sequence joins TRBV5-1 and TRBJ1-2, with 7 bases identical to TRBD1. Trimming removed 4 bases from V and 4 bases from J; junction bases left unmatched: 7. The CDR3 extends over 14 amino acids. Germline V lookup: CDR1 SGHRS, CDR2 YFSETQ.